This TCR beta chain was found in a study of T cell changes during pregnancy in multiple sclerosis. Assay used: immunoSEQ multiplex PCR; TCRdb lists only in-frame clones, some missing. Altogether 100,000 or so clones are present, around 90% being singletons, with the ten largest covering 2.5% to 3.5%. The sequences come from peripheral blood, collected in the second trimester of pregnancy. The receptor's source is a female donor with multiple sclerosis, enrolled in a pregnancy study.

CDR3 coding DNA: TGCAGCGTTAGACAGGCTGCCGGGGAGCTGTTTTTT. Protein sequence: CSVRQAAGELFF. The rearrangement joins TRBV29-1 to TRBJ2-2; a weak D match, TRBD1 (6 bases). The ends were cut back, 5 bases at V and 6 bases at J, with 10 bases in the middle. From germline, CDR1 is SQVTM and CDR2 ANQGSEA. This CDR3 spans 12 amino acids.